The clone carrying this T cell receptor (beta chain) was counted a few times. The time point was: late/post reinfection, 12 to 24 weeks after detection. Sorted cells were sequenced directly ex vivo without any in vitro expansion. Two donors provided sorted CD3+ CD8+ CD45RO- naive CD8 T cells at all three reinfection time points. V gave up 2 bases and J gave up 0 bases; unmatched junction bases: 3. The CDR3 runs 15 residues. The V gene's germline CDR1 is MDHEN and CDR2 SYDVKM. The data were taken from a study of memory CD8 T cells in hepatitis C reinfection. The wider study: Reinfection meant HCV RNA positivity after two negatives ≥60 days apart. Between 12 and 24 weeks after reinfection detection, late samples were drawn.

Clones were sequenced by immunoSEQ multiplex PCR, and TCRdb holds only the in-frame ones, with some missing. The sample contains about 46,000 clones, approximately 89% of which appear only once. Sequencing input: naive CD8+ T cells sorted from blood. J is TRBJ1-1 and V is TRBV28; 7 nucleotides align to TRBD1. This clonotype originated in a man in his late teens or twenties with hepatitis C virus infection. This CDR3 is CASSLDQGVNTEAFF. In DNA, the CDR3 is TGTGCCAGCAGTTTAGATCAGGGGGTGAACACTGAAGCTTTCTTT.